Sequencing of this T cell receptor (beta chain) was carried out in a study of blood T cell repertoires in COVID-19. For the study at large: Material from acute and convalescent COVID-19 was sourced from the United States, Italy and Spain.

There are 14 residues in the CDR3. Per the germline V gene, CDR1 is SGHAT and CDR2 is FQNNGV. Trimming pared 0 bases from V and 7 bases from J, leaving 12 bases between. Original data processing: Estimation of nucleated cell counts relied on the amplification of reference gene primers. TCRdb's table, derived via immunoSEQ multiplex PCR, lists solely in-frame clones and lacks some. V, J and clone size are those of that table, while D and trimming were read from the DNA. The repertoire consists of 150,000 to 200,000 clones, with approximately 78% occurring once and the leading ten covering roughly 17%. The participants were between roughly 18 and 89 years old and came from under 25 US areas. Clinical history as reported by participants underpinned cohort assignment.

Sequencing was done on a sample of PBMCs or T cells enriched from blood (not recorded which). The rearrangement uses TRBV11-2 and TRBJ2-5, with unresolved D. The source of this sequence is a woman between 50 and 59 years old who had recovered from COVID-19. The CDR3 DNA follows: TGTGCCAGCAGCTTAGATTACGGGTCTCCGACCCAGTACTTC. It is translated as CASSLDYGSPTQYF.